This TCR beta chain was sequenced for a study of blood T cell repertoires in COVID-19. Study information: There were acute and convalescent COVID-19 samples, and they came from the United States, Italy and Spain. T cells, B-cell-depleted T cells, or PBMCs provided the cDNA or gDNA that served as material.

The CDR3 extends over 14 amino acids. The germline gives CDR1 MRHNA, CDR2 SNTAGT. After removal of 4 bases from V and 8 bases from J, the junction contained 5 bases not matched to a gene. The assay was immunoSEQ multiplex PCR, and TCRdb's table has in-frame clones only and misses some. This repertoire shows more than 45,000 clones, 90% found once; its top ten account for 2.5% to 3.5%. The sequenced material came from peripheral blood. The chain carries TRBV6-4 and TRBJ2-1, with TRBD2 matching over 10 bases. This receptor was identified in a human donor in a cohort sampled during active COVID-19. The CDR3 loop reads CASSAASGSYEQFF. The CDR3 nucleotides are TGTGCCAGCAGTGCGGCTAGCGGGAGTTATGAGCAGTTCTTC.